The 16 T cell receptor beta chains in this list originate from one sample, sequenced in a study of shared clonotypes between healthy human individuals. Measured with immunoSEQ multiplex PCR; TCRdb has only the in-frame clones, and not every one. This sample has roughly 450,000 clones, with around 79% found just once. The sample taken for sequencing was PBMCs. The receptors were sampled from a woman aged 40 to 49 in good health. Some clones in this sample may be carry-over from other donors' samples.

The genes are TRBV10-3 and TRBJ1-1; a possible D gene is TRBD1 (6 bases). The CDR3 is 14 residues long. Germline V gene lookup returns CDR1 ENHRY and CDR2 SYGVKD. The ends were cut back, 0 bases at V and 11 bases at J, with 16 bases in the middle. CDR3 amino acids: CAISESGVGGMAFF. CDR3 bases: TGTGCCATCAGTGAGTCGGGAGTTGGGGGCATGGCTTTCTTT.

This rearrangement joins TRBV5-1 to TRBJ2-1, with 8 bases identical to TRBD2. The CDR3 is 15 residues long. Germline lookup yields CDR1 SGHRS and CDR2 YFSETQ. Losses at the gene ends were 1 base for V and 7 bases for J; bases not matched to a gene: 7. CDR3 loop: CASSLLLTSENEQFF. The CDR3 bases are TGCGCCAGCAGCTTGTTGCTGACTAGCGAGAATGAGCAGTTCTTC.

V usage is TRBV6-6 and J usage is TRBJ2-7; 9 bases fit TRBD1. Per the germline V gene, CDR1 is MNHNY and CDR2 is SVGAGI (reference sequence). This CDR3 region has 14 residues. The V segment lost 6 bases and the J segment 7 bases; nucleotides outside the gene matches: 10. The CDR3 region is CASRLPGQGREQYF. The CDR3 DNA reads as TGTGCCAGCAGGTTACCGGGACAGGGCAGGGAGCAGTACTTC.

The rearrangement uses TRBV2 and TRBJ1-1, with TRBD1 identical over 9 bases. This CDR3 contains 17 residues. Germline-derived CDR1 and CDR2 are SNHLY and FYNNEI. V shed 5 bases, J shed 5 bases, and the junction held 15 bases outside the gene matches. For the CDR3, the DNA is TGTGCCAGCAGTCTGCGGACTCCGGGACAGGGAAAGACTGAAGCTTTCTTT. Its protein product is CASSLRTPGQGKTEAFF.

The chain employs TRBV27 and TRBJ2-7, with TRBD1 matching over 7 bases. The CDR3 has 14 amino acids. Germline CDR1 MNHEY, CDR2 SMNVEV (reference sequence). V lost 5 bases and J lost 3; bases outside the gene matches: 7. The CDR3 here is CASSPRTGYYEQYF. The DNA for the CDR3 is TGTGCCAGCAGTCCACGGACAGGCTACTACGAGCAGTACTTC.

About this clone: A read error is possible here, since a much larger clone lies one base away. V usage is TRBV5-4 and J usage is TRBJ1-4; D call uncertain. From germline, CDR1 is SGHNT and CDR2 YYREEE (reference sequence). The CDR3 has 16 residues. The DNA for the CDR3 is TGTGCCGGCAGCTTGGCCCCCGCGAAGATGAATGAAAAACTGTTTTTT. This translates into CAGSLAPAKMNEKLFF.

The chain recombines TRBV29-1 with TRBJ2-7; 7 positions agree with TRBD1. CDR1 and CDR2 from the germline V gene are SQVTM and ANQGSEA. The CDR3 has 13 amino acids. The junction had 5 bases not matched to a gene; V was cut back by 5 bases and J by 1 base. The CDR3 loop is CSVPGQFSYEQYF. The DNA for the CDR3 is TGCAGCGTTCCGGGACAGTTTTCCTACGAGCAGTACTTC.

V and J are TRBV29-1 and TRBJ2-5; maybe TRBD1 (5 bases). CDR1 is SQVTM and CDR2 is ANQGSEA in the germline V gene. V was pared by 4 bases and J by 5 bases, with 8 bases between. The CDR3 has 11 residues. CDR3 coding DNA: TGCAGCGTTGTCAGGGCGGAGACCCAGTACTTC. The encoded protein is CSVVRAETQYF.

The J gene is TRBJ2-2, the V gene TRBV28; TRBD1 aligns across 8 bases. The J segment lost 2 bases and the V segment lost 6 bases, leaving 5 bases of the junction unmatched. CDR3 length: 15 residues. The germline V gene has CDR1 MDHEN and CDR2 SYDVKM. CDR3 DNA sequence: TGTGCCAGCAGGAGACAGGGGATTAACACCGGGGAGCTGTTTTTT. It codes for CASRRQGINTGELFF. Variable domain in full (rest from reference TRBV28 and TRBJ2-2): DVKVTQSSRYLVKRTGEKVFLECVQDMDHENMFWYRQDPGLGLRLIYFSYDVKMKEKGDIPEGYSVSREKKERFSLILESASTNQTSMYLCASRRQGINTGELFFGEGSRLTVL.

The CDR3 protein is CASSLRAYEQYF. In DNA, the CDR3 is TGTGCCAGCAGCCTCCGGGCCTACGAGCAGTACTTC. The chain uses TRBV13 and TRBJ2-7; D unclear. There are 12 residues in the CDR3. The V end was cut by 5 bases, the J end by 2 bases, with 7 bases between. Germline loops: CDR1 PRHDT, CDR2 FYEKMQ (reference sequence).

J is TRBJ2-2 and V is TRBV5-1; TRBD2 matches at 7 bases. This CDR3 is 16 amino acids long. Germline CDR1 reads SGHRS; CDR2 reads YFSETQ. Losses at the gene ends were 0 bases for V and 6 bases for J; bases not matched to a gene: 8. DNA of the CDR3: TGCGCCAGCAGCTTGGATGGTCAGGGAGGGTCCGGGGAGCTGTTTTTT. This gives the protein CASSLDGQGGSGELFF.

This clone is a singleton in its sample. J is TRBJ2-5 and V is TRBV7-8; 10 bases align to TRBD2. V gave up 5 bases and J gave up 4 bases; unmatched junction bases: 7. Germline loops: CDR1 SGHVS, CDR2 FQNEAQ. This CDR3 has 15 residues. CDR3 bases: TGTGCCAGCAGCATCCCTAGCGGGAGTCGAGAGACCCAGTACTTC. Translating gives CASSIPSGSRETQYF.

This chain uses TRBV6-1 with TRBJ2-7; 7 bases map to TRBD2. The V gene's germline CDR1 is MNHNS and CDR2 SASEGT. J was trimmed by 5 bases and V by 2 bases; bases with no gene match: 12. This CDR3 contains 16 residues. The CDR3 coding sequence is TGTGCCAGCAGTGAATTAAGTGGTGGGGGGGTCCACGAGCAGTACTTC. It specifies CASSELSGGGVHEQYF.

This chain joins TRBV15 and TRBJ2-5; D tentatively fits TRBD1 or TRBD2 (7 bases each). The CDR3 has 16 residues. Trimming removed 7 bases at V and 2 bases at J, with 20 bases between. Germline CDR1 LNHNV, CDR2 YYDKDF (reference sequence). In DNA form, the CDR3 reads TGTGCCACCACCTCCAGGGGGGGGAGAGGGCAAGAGACCCAGTACTTC. It is translated as CATTSRGGRGQETQYF.

A few counts support this clone. The chain combines TRBV15 with TRBJ2-2; no definite D call. Germline V gene data show CDR1 as LNHNV and CDR2 as YYDKDF (reference sequence). The germline V and J ends were trimmed by 5 bases and 3 bases, with 10 bases remaining between them. The CDR3 is made up of 14 amino acids. The CDR3 protein is CATSHSFYTGELFF. In DNA form, the CDR3 reads TGTGCCACCAGCCATAGTTTTTACACCGGGGAGCTGTTTTTT.

This clone was detected a few times. The chain is built from TRBV6-5 and TRBJ2-7; 8 nucleotides match TRBD1. The V gene's germline CDR1 is MNHEY and CDR2 SVGAGI. The CDR3 consists of 13 residues. V was pared by 10 bases and J by 2 bases, with 7 bases of the junction left unmatched. CDR3 residues: CATSRDRTYEQYF. In DNA form, the CDR3 reads TGTGCCACCTCCCGGGACAGGACCTACGAGCAGTACTTC.